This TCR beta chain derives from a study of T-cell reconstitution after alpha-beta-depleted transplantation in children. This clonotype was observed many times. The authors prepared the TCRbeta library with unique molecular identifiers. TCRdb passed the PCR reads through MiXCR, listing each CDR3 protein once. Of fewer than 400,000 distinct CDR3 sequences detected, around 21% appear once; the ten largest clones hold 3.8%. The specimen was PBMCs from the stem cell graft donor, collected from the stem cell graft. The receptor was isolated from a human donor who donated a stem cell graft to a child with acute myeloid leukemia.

Here the CDR3 DNA reads TGTGCCAGCAGCTTATTTAATACAGATACGCAGTATTTT. Encoded protein: CASSLFNTDTQYF. This rearrangement joins TRBV7-2 to TRBJ2-3, with no clear D. CDR1 is SGHTA and CDR2 is FQGNSA in the germline V gene. The CDR3 has 13 residues. Deletions cut 2 bases from V and 3 bases from J, with 6 bases between.